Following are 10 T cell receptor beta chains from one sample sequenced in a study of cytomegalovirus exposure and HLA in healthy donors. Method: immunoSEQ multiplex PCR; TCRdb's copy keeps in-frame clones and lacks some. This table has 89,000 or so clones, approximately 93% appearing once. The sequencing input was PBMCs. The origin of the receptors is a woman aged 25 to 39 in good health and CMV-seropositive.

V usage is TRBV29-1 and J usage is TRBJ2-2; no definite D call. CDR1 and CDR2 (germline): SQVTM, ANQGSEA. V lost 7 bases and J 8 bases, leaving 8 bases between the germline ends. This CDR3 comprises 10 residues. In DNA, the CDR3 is TGCAGCGCTTATACAGGGGAGCTGTTTTTT. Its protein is CSAYTGELFF.

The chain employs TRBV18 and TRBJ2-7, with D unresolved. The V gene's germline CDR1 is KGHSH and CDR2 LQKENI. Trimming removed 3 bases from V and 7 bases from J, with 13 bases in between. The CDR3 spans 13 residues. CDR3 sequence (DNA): TGTGCCAGCTCACCGCAATCCCCGGGTGAGCAGTACTTC. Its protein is CASSPQSPGEQYF.

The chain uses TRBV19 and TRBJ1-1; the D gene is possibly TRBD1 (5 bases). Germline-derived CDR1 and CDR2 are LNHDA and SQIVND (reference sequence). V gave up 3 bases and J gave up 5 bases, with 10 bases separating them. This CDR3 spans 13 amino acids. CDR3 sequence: CASSISRVTEAFF. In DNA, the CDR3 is TGTGCCAGTAGTATTTCCAGGGTTACTGAAGCTTTCTTT.

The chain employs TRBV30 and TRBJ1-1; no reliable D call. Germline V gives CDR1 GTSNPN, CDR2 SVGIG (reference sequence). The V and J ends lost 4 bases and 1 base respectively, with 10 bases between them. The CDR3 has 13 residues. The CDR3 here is CAWTTFGNTEAFF. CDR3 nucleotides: TGTGCCTGGACGACATTCGGGAACACTGAAGCTTTCTTT.

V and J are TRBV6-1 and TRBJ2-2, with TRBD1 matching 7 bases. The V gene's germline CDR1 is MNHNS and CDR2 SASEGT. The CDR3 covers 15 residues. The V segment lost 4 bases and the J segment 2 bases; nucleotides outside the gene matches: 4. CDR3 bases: TGTGCCAGCAGTGTGGGACAGTCAAACACCGGGGAGCTGTTTTTT. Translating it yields CASSVGQSNTGELFF.

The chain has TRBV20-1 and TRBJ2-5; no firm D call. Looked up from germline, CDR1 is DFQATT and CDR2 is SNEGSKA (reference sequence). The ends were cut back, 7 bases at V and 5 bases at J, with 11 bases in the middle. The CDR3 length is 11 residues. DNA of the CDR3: TGCAGTGTGAGGCCCGAGGAGACCCAGTACTTC. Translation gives CSVRPEETQYF.

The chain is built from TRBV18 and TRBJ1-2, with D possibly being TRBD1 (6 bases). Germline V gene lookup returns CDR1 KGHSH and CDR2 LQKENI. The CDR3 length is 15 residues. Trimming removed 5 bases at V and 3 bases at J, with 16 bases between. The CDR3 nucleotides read TGTGCCAGCTCATCATTAGGACAGACCTACTATGGCTACACCTTC. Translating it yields CASSSLGQTYYGYTF.

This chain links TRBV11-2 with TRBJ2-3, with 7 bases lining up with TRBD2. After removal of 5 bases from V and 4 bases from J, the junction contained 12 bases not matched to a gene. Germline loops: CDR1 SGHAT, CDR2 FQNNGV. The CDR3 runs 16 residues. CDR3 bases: TGTGCCAGCAGCCTCAGACTAGCCCGAGGCGCAGATACGCAGTATTTT. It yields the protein CASSLRLARGADTQYF.

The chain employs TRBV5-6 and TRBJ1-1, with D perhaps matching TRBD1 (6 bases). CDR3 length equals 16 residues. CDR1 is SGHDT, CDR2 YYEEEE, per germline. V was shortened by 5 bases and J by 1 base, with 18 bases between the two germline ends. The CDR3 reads CASRYETGTQNTEAFF. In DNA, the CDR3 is TGTGCCAGCAGATATGAAACCGGGACACAGAACACTGAAGCTTTCTTT.

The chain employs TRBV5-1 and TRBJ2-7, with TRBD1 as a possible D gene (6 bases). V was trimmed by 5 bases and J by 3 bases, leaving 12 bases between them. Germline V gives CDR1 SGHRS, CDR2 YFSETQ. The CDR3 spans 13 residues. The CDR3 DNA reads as TGCGCCAGCAGTCCTACAGGGATCTACGAGCAGTACTTC. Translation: CASSPTGIYEQYF.